One and the same sample provided the 18 T cell receptor beta chains below, sequenced in a study of shared clonotypes between healthy human individuals. CD45RO-negative, CCR7-positively selected cells formed the naive CD8 fraction, excluding terminally differentiated effector memory CD45RA+ cells. TCRdb's table, derived via immunoSEQ multiplex PCR, lists solely in-frame clones and lacks some. This table has about 1,900,000 clones, about 95% appearing once. Sequencing was carried out using naive CD8+ T cells sorted from blood. Every receptor here comes from a man between 18 and 35 years old in good health.

This chain connects TRBV7-2 to TRBJ2-2; TRBD2 might be the D (6 bases). Between the trimmed V and J ends, which lost 0 bases and 1 base, there was a span of 9 bases. The CDR3 is 16 amino acids. Germline values: CDR1 SGHTA, CDR2 FQGNSA. CDR3 in DNA: TGTGCCAGCAGCTTAGCGCCGGGGGAGAACACCGGGGAGCTGTTTTTT. Translated, it gives CASSLAPGENTGELFF.

Note on this clone: This specimen includes other DNA sequences encoding the same CDR3. The chain couples TRBV7-9 to TRBJ2-6; D is ambiguous. Between the trimmed V and J ends, which lost 3 bases and 0 bases, there was a span of 0 bases. The CDR3 runs 13 residues. CDR1 and CDR2 (germline): SEHNR, FQNEAQ (reference sequence). This CDR3 is CASSFSGANVLTF. The CDR3 nucleotides read TGTGCCAGCAGCTTCTCTGGGGCCAACGTCCTGACTTTC.

This clone came up once. The chain couples TRBV27 to TRBJ2-5, with D tentatively TRBD2 (5 bases). The CDR3 covers 14 residues. Germline V gene sequence: CDR1 MNHEY, CDR2 SMNVEV (reference sequence). V dropped 5 bases and J dropped 5 bases, with 15 bases sitting between them. In DNA form, the CDR3 reads TGTGCCAGCAGTCCGGGGATGACGATGGAGACCCAGTACTTC. Protein sequence: CASSPGMTMETQYF.

The chain couples TRBV6-1 to TRBJ1-2; D gene unclear. The germline V gene encodes CDR1 MNHNS and CDR2 SASEGT. V lost 1 base and J 5 bases, leaving 8 bases between the germline ends. This CDR3 region has 13 residues. In DNA, the CDR3 is TGTGCCAGCAGTGAAGTGGTTTTTTATGGCTACACCTTC. This translates into CASSEVVFYGYTF.

The chain is built from TRBV6-1 and TRBJ2-7, with 11 bases aligning to TRBD2. Germline trimming cut 2 bases from V and 4 bases from J; bases unmatched to any gene: 7. CDR1 is MNHNS and CDR2 is SASEGT in the germline V gene. The CDR3 loop spans 16 amino acids. The CDR3 here is CASSERQGLAGYEQYF. CDR3 bases: TGTGCCAGCAGTGAAAGGCAAGGACTAGCGGGTTACGAGCAGTACTTC.

The chain uses TRBV10-3 and TRBJ2-1; TRBD2 aligns across 10 bases. Unmatched junction bases numbered 5, after V lost 9 bases and J lost 6 bases. The CDR3 has 13 amino acids. Germline V gene lookup returns CDR1 ENHRY and CDR2 SYGVKD. The CDR3 bases are TGTGCCATTCTAGCGGGAGTGAGCAATGAGCAGTTCTTC. Protein: CAILAGVSNEQFF.

The chain carries TRBV6-1 and TRBJ2-7, with TRBD1 matching over 8 bases. CDR1 MNHNS and CDR2 SASEGT come from the germline V gene. V lost 11 bases to trimming and J lost 6 bases; unmatched junction nucleotides: 12. The CDR3 totals 13 residues. In DNA, the CDR3 is TGTGCCGCCAGACCGGGACAGGACGTCGAGCAGTACTTC. It encodes CAARPGQDVEQYF.

The rearrangement links TRBV15 to TRBJ2-5; no clear D. V lost 0 bases, J lost 7 bases, and 3 bases lay in between. This CDR3 has 11 amino acids. From germline, CDR1 is LNHNV and CDR2 YYDKDF (reference sequence). The CDR3 sequence is CATSRDGTQYF. CDR3 coding DNA: TGTGCCACCAGCAGAGATGGGACCCAGTACTTC.

This rearrangement joins TRBV27 to TRBJ2-5; TRBD2 might be the D (5 bases). CDR3 length: 13 residues. Trimming pared 3 bases from V and 5 bases from J, leaving 10 bases between. Germline CDR1 reads MNHEY; CDR2 reads SMNVEV (reference sequence). As DNA, the CDR3 is TGTGCCAGCAGTTTCGGGGAATGGGAGACCCAGTACTTC. This sequence encodes CASSFGEWETQYF.

The chain couples TRBV7-9 to TRBJ2-3, with TRBD2 matching 10 bases. This CDR3 contains 16 residues. V lost 5 bases and J lost 2; bases outside the gene matches: 7. Germline CDR1 SEHNR, CDR2 FQNEAQ (reference sequence). CDR3 coding DNA: TGTGCCAGCAGCCCCCCTACTAGCGGGGACACAGATACGCAGTATTTT. This gives the protein CASSPPTSGDTDTQYF. Variable domain in full (rest from reference TRBV7-9 and TRBJ2-3): DTGVSQNPRHKITKRGQNVTFRCDPISEHNRLYWYRQTLGQGPEFLTYFQNEAQLEKSRLLSDRFSAERPKGSFSTLEIQRTEQGDSAMYLCASSPPTSGDTDTQYFGPGTRLTVL.

In regard to this clone: This sample includes further DNA sequences coding for the same CDR3. V is TRBV7-9 and J is TRBJ1-2, with D perhaps TRBD1 (5 bases). With 3 bases removed from V and 1 base from J, the gap between germline ends came to 6 bases. The CDR3 is 13 residues long. The germline V gene has CDR1 SEHNR and CDR2 FQNEAQ (reference sequence). The CDR3 here is CASSFDSNYGYTF. The CDR3 nucleotides are TGTGCCAGCAGCTTCGACAGTAACTATGGCTACACCTTC.

The chain couples TRBV7-9 to TRBJ2-7; 7 nucleotides match TRBD1. This CDR3 spans 13 amino acids. The V and J ends lost 3 bases and 7 bases, in that order; junction bases with no gene match: 6. Looked up from germline, CDR1 is SEHNR and CDR2 is FQNEAQ (reference sequence). CDR3 in amino acids: CASSFGQGDEQYF. The CDR3, as DNA: TGTGCCAGCAGCTTTGGGCAGGGGGATGAGCAGTACTTC.

The rearrangement joins TRBV9 to TRBJ2-7; TRBD1 is a possible D gene (6 bases). The CDR3 sequence is 15 residues long. In germline, CDR1 is SGDLS, CDR2 YYNGEE. The V and J ends lost 6 bases and 5 bases respectively, with 21 bases between them. The CDR3: CASTEGEPEADEQYF. CDR3 nucleotides: TGTGCCAGCACCGAGGGGGAACCGGAAGCGGACGAGCAGTACTTC. Drawing the rest from reference TRBV9 and TRBJ2-7, the complete variable domain is DSGVTQTPKHLITATGQRVTLRCSPRSGDLSVYWYQQSLDQGLQFLIQYYNGEERAKGNILERFSAQQFPDLHSELNLSSLELGDSALYFCASTEGEPEADEQYFGPGTRLTVT.

The genes are TRBV4-1 and TRBJ2-2, with 7 bases aligning to TRBD2. The CDR3 runs 18 residues. From germline, CDR1 is MGHRA and CDR2 YSYEKL. With 1 base clipped from V and 2 bases from J, the junction kept 10 bases outside the gene matches. For the CDR3, the DNA is TGCGCCAGCAGCCAAGCCTATGCAGGGACTATTAACACCGGGGAGCTGTTTTTT. It is translated as CASSQAYAGTINTGELFF.

V gene TRBV7-6 combines with J gene TRBJ2-7; D may be TRBD1 or TRBD2 (6 bases each). The CDR3 is 16 amino acids. Trimming removed 1 base at V and 1 base at J, with 14 bases between. The germline V gene has CDR1 SGHVS and CDR2 FNYEAQ. CDR3 bases: TGTGCCAGCAGCTTAGAGGGGGGATCTAGGTCCTACGAGCAGTACTTC. It is translated as CASSLEGGSRSYEQYF. Full variable domain (outside the CDR3, taken from reference TRBV7-6 and TRBJ2-7): GAGVSQSPRYKVTKRGQDVALRCDPISGHVSLYWYRQALGQGPEFLTYFNYEAQQDKSGLPNDRFSAERPEGSISTLTIQRTEQRDSAMYRCASSLEGGSRSYEQYFGPGTRLTVT.

A remark on this clone: Other nucleotide sequences from this sample produce the same CDR3. CDR3: CASSLGGVSYEQYF. The CDR3 DNA sequence: TGTGCCAGCAGCTTGGGAGGGGTATCCTACGAGCAGTACTTC. The chain recombines TRBV7-2 with TRBJ2-7, with 7 bases that match TRBD2. V trimming: 3 bases; J trimming: 1 base; junction bases outside the gene matches: 3. The CDR3 totals 14 residues. The V gene's germline CDR1 is SGHTA and CDR2 FQGNSA.

This sequence joins TRBV6-6 and TRBJ2-7, with D uncertain. V was pared by 6 bases and J by 4 bases, with 10 bases between. CDR1 and CDR2 (germline): MNHNY, SVGAGI (reference sequence). The CDR3 contains 12 residues. In DNA form, the CDR3 reads TGTGCCAGCAGCACCCGTGGGTACGAGCAGTACTTC. Translated: CASSTRGYEQYF.

This chain's CDR3 is CATYFGLRETQYF. In nucleotides, the CDR3 is TGTGCCACCTACTTCGGCCTTAGGGAGACCCAGTACTTC. The rearrangement uses TRBV6-6 and TRBJ2-5, with unresolved D. Germline-derived CDR1 and CDR2 are MNHNY and SVGAGI (reference sequence). The ends were cut back, 10 bases at V and 5 bases at J, with 17 bases in the middle. The CDR3 has 13 amino acids.